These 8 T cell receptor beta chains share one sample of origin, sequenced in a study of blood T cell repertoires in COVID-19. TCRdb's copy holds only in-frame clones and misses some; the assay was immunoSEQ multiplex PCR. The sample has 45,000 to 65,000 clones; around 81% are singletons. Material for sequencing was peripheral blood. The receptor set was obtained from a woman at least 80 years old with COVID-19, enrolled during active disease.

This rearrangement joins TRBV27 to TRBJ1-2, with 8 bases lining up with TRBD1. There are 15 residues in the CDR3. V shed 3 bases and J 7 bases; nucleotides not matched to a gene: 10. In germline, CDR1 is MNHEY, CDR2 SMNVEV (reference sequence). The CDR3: CASSFGGQGLGGYTF. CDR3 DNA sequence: TGTGCCAGCAGTTTTGGAGGACAGGGATTAGGTGGCTACACCTTC.

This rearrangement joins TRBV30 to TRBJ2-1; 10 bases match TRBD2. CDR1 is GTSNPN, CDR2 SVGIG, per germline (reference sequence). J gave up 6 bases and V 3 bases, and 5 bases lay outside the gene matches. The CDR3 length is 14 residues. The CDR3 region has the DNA TGTGCCTGGAGCCCCGGACTAGCGGTCAATGAGCAGTTCTTC. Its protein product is CAWSPGLAVNEQFF.

CDR3 loop: CASSFNREAFF. In DNA form, the CDR3 reads TGTGCCAGCAGCTTTAACAGGGAAGCTTTCTTT. J is TRBJ1-1 and V is TRBV11-2; D possibly corresponds to TRBD1 (5 bases). V shed 3 bases and J shed 8 bases, with 7 bases lying between them. This CDR3 is 11 amino acids long. Germline values: CDR1 SGHAT, CDR2 FQNNGV.

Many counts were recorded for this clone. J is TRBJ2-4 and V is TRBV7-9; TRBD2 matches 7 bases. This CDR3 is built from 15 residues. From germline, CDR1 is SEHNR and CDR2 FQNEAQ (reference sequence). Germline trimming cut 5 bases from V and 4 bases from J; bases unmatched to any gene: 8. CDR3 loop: CASSGMGGAKNIQYF. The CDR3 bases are TGTGCCAGCAGCGGCATGGGAGGGGCAAAAAACATTCAGTACTTC.

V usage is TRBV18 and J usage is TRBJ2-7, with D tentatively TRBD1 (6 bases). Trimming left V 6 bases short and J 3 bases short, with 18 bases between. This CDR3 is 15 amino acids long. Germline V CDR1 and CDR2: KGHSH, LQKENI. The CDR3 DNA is TGTGCCAGCTCCGATAACAGGGCCCTCGTCTACGAGCAGTACTTC. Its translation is CASSDNRALVYEQYF.

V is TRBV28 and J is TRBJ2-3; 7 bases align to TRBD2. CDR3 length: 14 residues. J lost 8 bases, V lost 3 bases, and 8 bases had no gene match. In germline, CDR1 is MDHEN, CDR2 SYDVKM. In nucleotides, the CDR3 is TGTGCCAGCAGTTTTGGGGGAGGGCTGGCTACGCAGTATTTT. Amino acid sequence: CASSFGGGLATQYF.

The CDR3 reads CASSLAGGQYNEQFF. In DNA, the CDR3 is TGTGCCAGCAGCTTAGCGGGGGGACAGTACAATGAGCAGTTCTTC. V and J are TRBV7-6 and TRBJ2-1; a weak D match, TRBD1 (7 bases). Per the germline V gene, CDR1 is SGHVS and CDR2 is FNYEAQ. The CDR3 extends over 15 amino acids. V was clipped by 0 bases and J by 4 bases, with 10 bases between them.

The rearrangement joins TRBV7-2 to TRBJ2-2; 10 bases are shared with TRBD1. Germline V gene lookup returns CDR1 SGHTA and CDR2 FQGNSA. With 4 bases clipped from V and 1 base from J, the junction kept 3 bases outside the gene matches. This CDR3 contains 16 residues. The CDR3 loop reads CASSSWTGGNTGELFF. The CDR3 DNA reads TGTGCCAGCAGCTCATGGACAGGGGGGAACACCGGGGAGCTGTTTTTT. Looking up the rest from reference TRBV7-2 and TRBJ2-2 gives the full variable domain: GAGVSQSPSNKVTEKGKDVELRCDPISGHTALYWYRQSLGQGLEFLIYFQGNSAPDKSGLPSDRFSAERTGGSVSTLTIQRTQQEDSAVYLCASSSWTGGNTGELFFGEGSRLTVL.